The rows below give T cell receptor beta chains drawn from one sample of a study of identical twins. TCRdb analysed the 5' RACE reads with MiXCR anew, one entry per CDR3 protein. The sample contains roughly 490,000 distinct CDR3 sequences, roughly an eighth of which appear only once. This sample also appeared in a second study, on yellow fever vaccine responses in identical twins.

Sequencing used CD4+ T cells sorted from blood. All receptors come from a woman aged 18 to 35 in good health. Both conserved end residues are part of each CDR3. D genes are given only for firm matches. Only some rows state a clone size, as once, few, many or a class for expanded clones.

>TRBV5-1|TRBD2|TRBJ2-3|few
CASSLGTSRDTQYF
TGCGCCAGCAGCTTGGGGACTAGTAGGGATACGCAGTATTTT
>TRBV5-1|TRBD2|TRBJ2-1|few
CASNPVSGVNEQFF
TGCGCCAGCAATCCCGTCAGCGGGGTCAATGAGCAGTTCTTC
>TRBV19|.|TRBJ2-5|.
CASSIGPVRPQYF
TGTGCCAGTAGTATCGGACCGGTAAGGCCGCAGTACTTC
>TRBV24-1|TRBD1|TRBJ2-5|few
CATSDSRQGAETQYF
TGTGCCACCAGTGATTCCAGACAGGGGGCAGAGACCCAGTACTTC
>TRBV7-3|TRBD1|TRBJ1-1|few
CASSRDRGDEAFF
TGTGCCAGCAGCCGGGACAGGGGAGATGAAGCTTTCTTT
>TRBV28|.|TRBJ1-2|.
CASSTPGSHSYTF
TGTGCCAGCAGTACTCCTGGGAGCCATAGCTACACCTTC
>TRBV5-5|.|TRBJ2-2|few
CASNRRTGRGTGELFF
TGTGCCAGCAATCGCCGGACAGGGAGGGGCACCGGGGAGCTGTTTTTT
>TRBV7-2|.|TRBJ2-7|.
CASSLAQRSSYEQYF
TGTGCCAGCAGCTTAGCACAGCGGAGCTCCTACGAGCAGTACTTC
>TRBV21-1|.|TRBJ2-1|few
CASSKAGPSSYNEQFF
TGTGCCAGCAGCAAAGCGGGACCTAGCTCCTACAATGAGCAGTTCTTC
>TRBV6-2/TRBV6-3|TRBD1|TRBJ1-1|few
CASNRGMEAEAFF
TGTGCCAGCAACAGGGGGATGGAGGCTGAAGCTTTCTTT
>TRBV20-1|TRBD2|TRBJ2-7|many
CSANPTLAGPYEQYF
TGCAGTGCTAACCCCACTCTAGCGGGACCCTACGAGCAGTACTTC
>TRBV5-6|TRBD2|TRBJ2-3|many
CTSSTSGGPWDTQYF
TGTACCAGCAGCACCAGCGGGGGCCCTTGGGATACGCAGTATTTT
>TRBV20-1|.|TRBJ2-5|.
CSASSRGGGRETQYF
TGCAGTGCTAGCTCGAGGGGGGGGGGAAGAGAGACCCAGTACTTC
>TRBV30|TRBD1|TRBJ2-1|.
CAWSKGQAYNEQFF
TGTGCCTGGAGTAAGGGACAGGCTTACAATGAGCAGTTCTTC
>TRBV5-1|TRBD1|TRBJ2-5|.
CASSTRRDRGGETQYF
TGCGCCAGCAGCACGAGAAGAGACAGGGGAGGAGAGACCCAGTACTTC
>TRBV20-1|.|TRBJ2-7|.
CSAKILVGGAEQYF
TGCAGTGCCAAGATACTAGTTGGAGGGGCCGAGCAGTACTTC
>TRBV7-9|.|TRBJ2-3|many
CASSLSQATDTQYF
TGTGCCAGCAGCTTATCCCAGGCAACAGATACGCAGTATTTT
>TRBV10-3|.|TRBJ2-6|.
CAISAQGRSGANVLTF
TGTGCCATCAGTGCTCAGGGGAGATCTGGGGCCAACGTCCTGACTTTC
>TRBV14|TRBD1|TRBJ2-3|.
CASSQEESWDRATDTQYF
TGTGCCAGCAGCCAAGAAGAATCGTGGGACAGGGCGACAGATACGCAGTATTTT
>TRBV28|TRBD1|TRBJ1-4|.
CASSFLGQGNEKLFF
TGTGCCAGCAGTTTTTTGGGACAGGGTAACGAAAAACTGTTTTTT
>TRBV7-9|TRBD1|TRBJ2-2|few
CASSLSTGPTGELFF
TGTGCCAGCAGCCTTTCGACAGGGCCCACCGGGGAGCTGTTTTTT
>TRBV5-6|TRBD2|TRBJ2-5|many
CASSLLTSGQETQYF
TGTGCCAGCAGCCTTCTAACTAGCGGACAAGAGACCCAGTACTTC